The clone carrying this TCR beta chain was observed a few times. Its antigen is undetermined. For TCR, cDNA came from 5'RACE template switching, which added a universal primer site and UMIs. TCRdb passed the 5' RACE reads through MiXCR, listing each CDR3 protein once. The data show 500,000 to 650,000 distinct CDR3 sequences, about 12% seen once. Trimming shortened V by 4 bases and J by 4 bases, and 23 bases separated the two germline ends. The CDR3 is made up of 17 amino acids. The germline gives CDR1 SQVTM, CDR2 ANQGSEA. The source of the sample is a study of T cells after yellow fever vaccination. Study observations and caveats: Peak timing came faster in the weaker secondary response, day 5 versus 15.

This rearrangement joins TRBV29-1 to TRBJ2-1, with D perhaps matching TRBD2 (9 bases). The receptor was isolated from a man younger than 40 who received the YFV17D yellow fever vaccine. The starting material was PBMCs, obtained on the day of the yellow fever booster vaccination. The CDR3 loop reads CSVAQGVSGSMYNEQFF. In nucleotides, the CDR3 is TGCAGCGTTGCACAGGGGGTTAGCGGGAGTATGTACAATGAGCAGTTCTTC.